Listed here are 22 T cell receptor beta chains from one sample, sequenced in a study of OX40 agonist ivuxolimab in advanced cancers. Produced via immunoSEQ multiplex PCR; TCRdb's table is partial and in-frame only. The table includes about 72,000 clones, 75% to 90% detected once. The material was CD4+ or CD8+ T cells sorted from blood, obtained in a trial of the OX40 agonist ivuxolimab. These receptors were taken from an adult with an advanced solid tumor such as melanoma, head and neck, liver or kidney cancer.

The chain couples TRBV14 to TRBJ1-2; D uncertain. This CDR3 is 12 amino acids long. V gave up 3 bases and J gave up 3 bases, with 5 bases separating them. Germline-derived CDR1 and CDR2 are SGHDN and FVKESK. CDR3 sequence: CASSQSDYGYTF. For the CDR3, the DNA is TGTGCCAGCAGCCAGTCGGACTATGGCTACACCTTC.

CDR3 loop: CASSPGTGAGNEQFF. CDR3 DNA: TGCGCCAGCAGCCCCGGGACAGGGGCTGGCAATGAGCAGTTCTTC. This chain joins TRBV5-1 and TRBJ2-1; 10 bases align to TRBD1. This CDR3 spans 15 amino acids. In germline, CDR1 is SGHRS, CDR2 YFSETQ. Trimming took 4 bases from V and 6 from J; bases not matched to a gene: 7.

On this clone itself: One end of the junction does not line up with germline, which may come from a read error. The CDR3 nucleotides read TGTGCCAGCAGTTTATACGCAGAGTACAAGGAGCAGTTCTTC. The encoded protein is CASSLYAEYKEQFF. This sequence joins TRBV27 and TRBJ2-1; D gene unclear. This CDR3 has 14 amino acids. In germline, CDR1 is MNHEY, CDR2 SMNVEV (reference sequence).

The rearrangement uses TRBV19 and TRBJ2-3; D possibly uses TRBD1 or TRBD2 (7 bases each). The germline gives CDR1 LNHDA, CDR2 SQIVND (reference sequence). V lost 5 bases and J 3 bases, leaving 18 bases between the germline ends. The CDR3 length is 16 residues. The CDR3 loop is CASSDGRGRGTDTQYF. Written as DNA, the CDR3 is TGTGCCAGTAGTGATGGCAGGGGGAGGGGGACAGATACGCAGTATTTT.

The chain links TRBV19 to TRBJ2-1; the match to TRBD1 covers 7 bases. The length of the CDR3 is 14 residues. The germline V gene encodes CDR1 LNHDA and CDR2 SQIVND (reference sequence). V shed 6 bases and J 5 bases; nucleotides not matched to a gene: 7. The CDR3 reads CASSHRGLDNEQFF. CDR3 coding DNA: TGTGCCAGTAGCCACAGGGGTTTGGACAATGAGCAGTTCTTC.

The genes are TRBV25-1 and TRBJ1-2; no definite D call. Trimming removed 3 bases at V and 0 bases at J, with 8 bases between. CDR1 MGHDK and CDR2 SYGVNS come from the germline V gene. This CDR3 contains 14 residues. The CDR3 loop is CASSDSLANYGYTF. CDR3 DNA: TGTGCCAGCAGTGACTCACTAGCTAACTATGGCTACACCTTC.

Comment on this clone: Other DNA sequences in this sample translate to the same CDR3. V and J are TRBV28 and TRBJ2-7; D possibly matches TRBD1 or TRBD2 (6 bases each). CDR1 is MDHEN and CDR2 is SYDVKM in the germline V gene. The V end lost 8 bases, the J end lost 2 bases, and 19 bases lay between the germline ends. CDR3 size: 15 residues. The CDR3 DNA is TGTGCCAGCCTTGAGGGGGGCGCGGGCACCTACGAGCAGTACTTC. The encoded protein is CASLEGGAGTYEQYF.

This clone was recorded once. This chain joins TRBV7-2 and TRBJ1-3; D may be TRBD1 (6 bases). Germline CDR1 is SGHTA and CDR2 is FQGNSA. The V and J ends lost 8 bases and 3 bases respectively, with 23 bases between them. The CDR3 length is 17 residues. CDR3 DNA sequence: TGTGCCAGCCGCCCGTATCAGACAGGAGTAGGTGGAAACACCATATATTTT. Its translation is CASRPYQTGVGGNTIYF.

This clone was detected a few times. CDR3 in DNA: TGCGCCAGCAGACCGACAGGGACTAACACTGAAGCTTTCTTT. Protein: CASRPTGTNTEAFF. The rearrangement links TRBV4-1 to TRBJ1-1; 7 bases are a match to TRBD1. From germline, CDR1 is MGHRA and CDR2 YSYEKL. This CDR3 is built from 14 residues. Trimming cost V 6 bases and J 2 bases; bases outside gene matches: 6.

This clone was detected only a few times. As DNA, the CDR3 is TGTGCCAGCAGTGAAGGGAATTCACCCCTCCACTTT. It is translated as CASSEGNSPLHF. The J gene is TRBJ1-6, the V gene TRBV2; D call uncertain. This CDR3 has 12 amino acids. Germline CDR1 SNHLY, CDR2 FYNNEI. V lost 1 base and J lost 7, with 2 bases in between.

This clone was seen just once. The chain couples TRBV4-2 to TRBJ2-5, with 9 bases aligning to TRBD2. CDR1 and CDR2 from the germline V gene are LGHNA and YNFKEQ. The CDR3 covers 16 residues. V lost 2 bases to trimming and J lost 1 base; unmatched junction nucleotides: 5. CDR3 protein: CASSQLAGGSQETQYF. As DNA, the CDR3 is TGTGCCAGCAGCCAATTGGCGGGGGGGTCCCAAGAGACCCAGTACTTC.

This chain links TRBV27 with TRBJ2-1; D uncertain. Germline CDR1 MNHEY, CDR2 SMNVEV (reference sequence). The V end lost 3 bases, the J end lost 7 bases, and 7 bases lay between the germline ends. The CDR3 is 12 amino acids. The CDR3 nucleotides are TGTGCCAGCAGTTTGATGAGGAATGAGCAGTTCTTC. Encoded protein: CASSLMRNEQFF.

The chain carries TRBV7-9 and TRBJ2-4; 11 positions agree with TRBD2. J gave up 0 bases and V 10 bases, and 5 bases lay outside the gene matches. Germline CDR1 and CDR2: SEHNR and FQNEAQ (reference sequence). The CDR3 sequence is 15 residues long. The CDR3 here is CATKTSGVAKNIQYF. Here the CDR3 DNA reads TGTGCCACCAAGACTAGCGGGGTAGCCAAAAACATTCAGTACTTC.

The J gene is TRBJ2-7, the V gene TRBV4-1; a weak D match, TRBD1 (6 bases). The V end lost 5 bases, the J end lost 3 bases, and 20 bases lay between the germline ends. Germline V gives CDR1 MGHRA, CDR2 YSYEKL. The CDR3 has 16 amino acids. The CDR3: CASSEVLRDTRYEQYF. The CDR3 bases are TGCGCCAGCAGCGAAGTACTCCGGGACACCCGCTACGAGCAGTACTTC.

V and J are TRBV18 and TRBJ2-3, with 9 bases fitting TRBD1. CDR3 length equals 15 residues. V trimming: 5 bases; J trimming: 3 bases; junction bases outside the gene matches: 6. Germline V gene lookup returns CDR1 KGHSH and CDR2 LQKENI. CDR3: CASSAGTGLTDTQYF. The DNA for the CDR3 is TGTGCCAGCTCAGCCGGGACAGGGTTAACAGATACGCAGTATTTT.

The chain joins TRBV6-5 to TRBJ1-1; D gene unclear. The CDR3 has 15 residues. V was pared by 6 bases and J by 4 bases, with 18 bases between. In germline, CDR1 is MNHEY, CDR2 SVGAGI. CDR3 amino acids: CASSPPSGWGTEAFF. The CDR3 DNA sequence: TGTGCCAGCAGCCCCCCTTCCGGGTGGGGCACTGAAGCTTTCTTT.

The CDR3 bases are TGTGCCAGCAGCTTAGAACAGAGTTCTGGGACCCAGTACTTC. As protein: CASSLEQSSGTQYF. This sequence joins TRBV7-9 and TRBJ2-5, with D uncertain. The CDR3 sequence is 14 residues long. V gave up 1 base and J gave up 7 bases, with 13 bases separating them. CDR1 is SEHNR, CDR2 FQNEAQ, per germline (reference sequence).

The chain joins TRBV30 to TRBJ2-7; D is unclear. Germline CDR1 GTSNPN, CDR2 SVGIG (reference sequence). Trimming shortened V by 4 bases and J by 5 bases, and 9 bases separated the two germline ends. This CDR3 has 11 residues. CDR3 loop: CAWTLENEQYF. In DNA form, the CDR3 reads TGTGCCTGGACTCTAGAAAACGAGCAGTACTTC.

The chain has TRBV19 and TRBJ2-7; 7 bases map to TRBD2. CDR3 length equals 18 residues. V shed 3 bases and J 0 bases; nucleotides not matched to a gene: 14. Germline assignment: CDR1 LNHDA and CDR2 SQIVND (reference sequence). The CDR3 sequence: CASSIFLGGTTSSYEQYF. For the CDR3, the DNA is TGTGCCAGTAGTATTTTCTTGGGGGGGACTACGAGCTCCTACGAGCAGTACTTC.

This chain joins TRBV11-1 and TRBJ2-3, with TRBD2 matching over 13 bases. There are 15 residues in the CDR3. Germline CDR1 reads SGHAT; CDR2 reads FQDESV (reference sequence). V was clipped by 3 bases and J by 6 bases; unmatched bases: 3. The CDR3, as DNA: TGTGCCAGCAGCTTGACTAGCGGGGGGAGGGATACGCAGTATTTT. Protein product: CASSLTSGGRDTQYF. Using reference TRBV11-1 and TRBJ2-3 for the parts outside the CDR3, the full variable domain is EAEVAQSPRYKITEKSQAVAFWCDPISGHATLYWYRQILGQGPELLVQFQDESVVDDSQLPKDRFSAERLKGVDSTLKIQPAELGDSAMYLCASSLTSGGRDTQYFGPGTRLTVL.

The J gene is TRBJ1-4, the V gene TRBV2; D perhaps matches TRBD1 (5 bases). Germline V gene lookup returns CDR1 SNHLY and CDR2 FYNNEI. Trimming cost V 5 bases and J 5 bases, with 12 bases left between them. The CDR3 covers 14 residues. The DNA for the CDR3 is TGTGCCAGCAGTTCCAGGGTGGGAAATGAAAAACTGTTTTTT. It yields the protein CASSSRVGNEKLFF.

This chain joins TRBV6-6 and TRBJ2-1, with 14 bases fitting TRBD2. The CDR3 consists of 16 residues. Germline loops: CDR1 MNHNY, CDR2 SVGAGI (reference sequence). After removal of 3 bases from V and 8 bases from J, the junction contained 6 bases not matched to a gene. Here the CDR3 reads CASSYGTSGRVDEQFF. In DNA form, the CDR3 reads TGTGCCAGCAGTTATGGGACTAGCGGGAGAGTAGATGAGCAGTTCTTC.